These 2 T cell receptor beta chains were sequenced from one sample in a study of cytomegalovirus exposure and HLA in healthy donors. Both 60 Vbeta primers and 13 Jbeta primers went into the PCR. Method: immunoSEQ multiplex PCR; TCRdb's copy keeps in-frame clones and lacks some. The profile covers about 110,000 clones, with 82% appearing a single time and roughly 3% taken by the ten largest. Sequencing was done on a sample of PBMCs. The receptors stem from a young man in good health and CMV-seropositive.

CDR3 protein: CASSATGGFAYEQYF. The CDR3 DNA reads as TGCGCCAGCAGTGCGACAGGGGGATTTGCCTACGAGCAGTACTTC. This chain connects TRBV10-1 to TRBJ2-7, with 9 nucleotides matching TRBD1. The CDR3 length is 15 residues. Losses at the gene ends were 4 bases for V and 2 bases for J; bases not matched to a gene: 6. The germline gives CDR1 WNHNN, CDR2 SYGVQD (reference sequence).

The rearrangement joins TRBV2 to TRBJ1-6; a weak D match, TRBD1 (5 bases). This CDR3 comprises 16 residues. The germline V gene has CDR1 SNHLY and CDR2 FYNNEI. The ends were cut back, 6 bases at V and 0 bases at J, with 12 bases in the middle. The CDR3 sequence: CASRGDGSSYNSPLHF. CDR3 DNA: TGTGCCAGCAGGGGGGACGGGAGCTCCTATAATTCACCCCTCCACTTT. The entire variable domain, with the rest obtained from reference TRBV2 and TRBJ1-6, is as follows: EPEVTQTPSHQVTQMGQEVILRCVPISNHLYFYWYRQILGQKVEFLVSFYNNEISEKSEIFDDQFSVERPDGSNFTLKIRSTKLEDSAMYFCASRGDGSSYNSPLHFGNGTRLTVT.